This T cell receptor beta chain was recovered during a study of T cell changes during pregnancy in multiple sclerosis. The trim removed 2 bases at V and 1 base at J, leaving 4 bases unmatched. CDR3 length equals 16 residues. CDR1 is SGHTA, CDR2 FQGNSA, per germline. The table came from immunoSEQ multiplex PCR; TCRdb's copy has only in-frame clones and leaves some out. The data contain some 38,000 clones, about 93% of them singletons. This sequence joins TRBV7-2 and TRBJ1-3, with 8 bases fitting TRBD1. This TCR was sampled from a female donor in good health, enrolled as a control in a pregnancy study. The material was CD4+ T cells from peripheral blood mononuclear cells, obtained after pregnancy. CDR3 DNA sequence: TGTGCCAGCAGCTTACAGGGGGCAGGTTCTGGAAACACCATATATTTT. Translating gives CASSLQGAGSGNTIYF.